What follows are 19 T cell receptor beta chains derived from one specimen sequenced in a study of blood T cell repertoires in COVID-19. Some clones are missing from TCRdb's copy, which holds only in-frame ones; the method was immunoSEQ multiplex PCR. Altogether about 140,000 clones are present, 70% to 90% being singletons, with the ten largest covering 1.5%. The sample consisted of peripheral blood. These receptor sequences come from a woman aged 60 to 75 with acute or convalescent COVID-19.

Details on this clone: Because the CDR3's place on the DNA is in doubt, the DNA is left out and the CDR3 is given as listed by TCRdb. This sequence joins TRBV3-1 (or the pseudogene TRBV3-2) and TRBJ1-1. Germline-derived CDR1 and CDR2 are LGHDT and YNNKEL (reference sequence). Counting both end residues, the CDR3 totals 14 amino acids. The CDR3 spells CASSSHFGNTEAFF.

A single count supports this clone. The chain carries TRBV13 and TRBJ2-3, with D perhaps TRBD2 (7 bases). V lost 0 bases, J lost 3 bases, and 10 bases lay in between. Germline V CDR1 and CDR2: PRHDT, FYEKMQ (reference sequence). The CDR3 has 15 amino acids. CDR3 in amino acids: CASSLGGGATDTQYF. DNA for the CDR3: TGTGCCAGCAGCTTAGGAGGGGGGGCGACAGATACGCAGTATTTT.

CDR3 nucleotides: TGTGCCAGCAGTGTCTTAGCCGGCCTTGGGGATACGCAGTATTTT. Its protein product is CASSVLAGLGDTQYF. V usage is TRBV27 and J usage is TRBJ2-3; no clear D gene. Germline V gene sequence: CDR1 MNHEY, CDR2 SMNVEV (reference sequence). This CDR3 comprises 15 residues. The V and J ends lost 5 bases and 6 bases respectively, with 18 bases between them.

CDR3 coding DNA: TGCGCCAGCAGCTCTTCCGAGACTAGCTGGTTGGAGACCCAGTACTTC. The encoded protein is CASSSSETSWLETQYF. The V gene is TRBV5-1, the J gene TRBJ2-5; 7 bases map to TRBD2. Trimming removed 3 bases from V and 5 bases from J; junction bases left unmatched: 13. CDR1 and CDR2 (germline): SGHRS, YFSETQ. The CDR3 sequence is 16 residues long.

This CDR3 is CATQIQDYNSPLHF. The CDR3 DNA follows: TGTGCCACCCAAATACAGGACTATAATTCACCCCTCCACTTT. The genes are TRBV6-5 and TRBJ1-6, with a tentative D call TRBD1 (5 bases). The CDR3 is 14 residues long. The ends were cut back, 10 bases at V and 3 bases at J, with 13 bases in the middle. Germline CDR1 MNHEY, CDR2 SVGAGI.

CDR3 bases: TGTGCCAGCACCAGAGCGGGGGGGCGGGTAGATACGCAGTATTTT. Its translation is CASTRAGGRVDTQYF. The chain joins TRBV28 to TRBJ2-3, with 10 bases aligning to TRBD2. After removal of 7 bases from V and 5 bases from J, the junction contained 9 bases not matched to a gene. The CDR3 covers 15 residues. Germline CDR1 and CDR2: MDHEN and SYDVKM.

The rearrangement uses TRBV5-1 and TRBJ2-2, with a possible D match to TRBD2 (5 bases). The V gene's germline CDR1 is SGHRS and CDR2 YFSETQ. The CDR3 totals 17 residues. V lost 0 bases and J lost 2, with 14 bases in between. As DNA, the CDR3 is TGCGCCAGCAGCTTGGAGTCCAGGACTCGCAACACCGGGGAGCTGTTTTTT. Residues: CASSLESRTRNTGELFF.

Here the CDR3 reads CASSLVPGTGGNTEAFF. The CDR3 DNA reads as TGCGCCAGCAGCTTGGTACCGGGGACAGGGGGTAACACTGAAGCTTTCTTT. The chain combines TRBV5-1 with TRBJ1-1, with TRBD1 matching over 11 bases. The CDR3 totals 17 residues. The V segment lost 0 bases and the J segment 2 bases; nucleotides outside the gene matches: 6. CDR1 is SGHRS, CDR2 YFSETQ, per germline.

This clone was recorded only once. The chain uses TRBV5-4 and TRBJ1-1; D gene ambiguous. The CDR3 contains 13 residues. Germline V gene sequence: CDR1 SGHNT, CDR2 YYREEE (reference sequence). V was shortened by 3 bases and J by 10 bases, with 16 bases between the two germline ends. The CDR3 DNA reads TGTGCCAGCAGCTCCACTGGGGAGTTTGGAGCTTTCTTT. It is translated as CASSSTGEFGAFF.

The gene calls are TRBV30 and TRBJ2-3; 10 bases are shared with TRBD2. Trimming took 5 bases from V and 5 from J; bases not matched to a gene: 10. Germline V gene sequence: CDR1 GTSNPN, CDR2 SVGIG (reference sequence). The CDR3 totals 15 residues. The CDR3 DNA reads as TGTGCCTGGGGGACTAGCGTCCACGGATTAGATACGCAGTATTTT. Its translation: CAWGTSVHGLDTQYF.

The genes are TRBV19 and TRBJ1-5, with 9 nucleotides matching TRBD1. V was clipped by 6 bases and J by 6 bases; unmatched bases: 9. CDR3 size: 15 residues. Germline assignment: CDR1 LNHDA and CDR2 SQIVND (reference sequence). The CDR3 DNA sequence: TGTGCCAGTAGCAGCGGGACAGGGTTGGGTCAGCCCCAGCATTTT. It codes for CASSSGTGLGQPQHF.

J is TRBJ2-6 and V is TRBV19, with D unclear. The CDR3 extends over 16 amino acids. Trimming took 3 bases from V and 0 from J, leaving 9 bases between them. Per germline, CDR1 LNHDA and CDR2 SQIVND (reference sequence). The CDR3, as DNA: TGTGCCAGTAGTATGGGCGCAAACTCTGGGGCCAACGTCCTGACTTTC. This translates into CASSMGANSGANVLTF.

The chain employs TRBV19 and TRBJ1-2; 7 bases fit TRBD1. The CDR3 is 13 amino acids. In germline, CDR1 is LNHDA, CDR2 SQIVND (reference sequence). V lost 5 bases to trimming and J lost 5 bases; unmatched junction nucleotides: 5. CDR3 sequence: CASSANRGYGYTF. The DNA for the CDR3 is TGTGCCAGTAGTGCCAACAGGGGATATGGCTACACCTTC. Together with reference TRBV19 and TRBJ1-2, the CDR3 gives the full variable domain: DGGITQSPKYLFRKEGQNVTLSCEQNLNHDAMYWYRQDPGQGLRLIYYSQIVNDFQKGDIAEGYSVSREKKESFPLTVTSAQKNPTAFYLCASSANRGYGYTFGSGTRLTVV.

The rearrangement links TRBV5-3 to TRBJ1-6, with a tentative D call TRBD1 (6 bases). TRBV5-3 belongs to the ORF category, with a function that is uncertain. This CDR3 is built from 19 residues. V lost 0 bases and J 0 bases, leaving 16 bases between the germline ends. CDR3 in amino acids: CARSLAGGALNSYNSPLHF. CDR3 nucleotides: TGTGCCAGAAGCTTGGCCGGGGGGGCCCTTAACTCCTATAATTCACCCCTCCACTTT.

The chain combines TRBV12-3 or TRBV12-4 with TRBJ1-4; no definite D call. Trimming pared 3 bases from V and 7 bases from J, leaving 6 bases between. The CDR3 has 12 residues. The chain's CDR3 is CASSFLSEKLFF. For the CDR3, the DNA is TGTGCCAGCAGTTTTCTAAGTGAAAAACTGTTTTTT.

The chain is built from TRBV11-2 and TRBJ2-3; the match to TRBD1 covers 9 bases. The CDR3 sequence is 15 residues long. Germline lookup yields CDR1 SGHAT and CDR2 FQNNGV. With 4 bases clipped from V and 0 bases from J, the junction kept 2 bases outside the gene matches. The CDR3 protein is CASSSGTGSTDTQYF. CDR3 nucleotides: TGTGCCAGCAGCTCCGGGACAGGGAGCACAGATACGCAGTATTTT. Using reference TRBV11-2 and TRBJ2-3 for the parts outside the CDR3, the full variable domain is EAGVAQSPRYKIIEKRQSVAFWCNPISGHATLYWYQQILGQGPKLLIQFQNNGVVDDSQLPKDRFSAERLKGVDSTLKIQPAKLEDSAVYLCASSSGTGSTDTQYFGPGTRLTVL.

The chain joins TRBV7-2 to TRBJ1-5, with D possibly being TRBD1 (5 bases). V was pared by 4 bases and J by 1 base, with 8 bases between. From germline, CDR1 is SGHTA and CDR2 FQGNSA. This CDR3 region has 14 residues. The CDR3 sequence: CASSSRQSNQPQHF. The CDR3 DNA is TGTGCCAGCAGCTCAAGACAGAGCAATCAGCCCCAGCATTTT.

This chain links TRBV5-4 with TRBJ2-7; 11 bases line up with TRBD2. CDR3 size: 16 residues. Germline CDR1 and CDR2: SGHNT and YYREEE (reference sequence). Trimming cost V 4 bases and J 4 bases; bases outside gene matches: 10. The CDR3 bases are TGTGCCAGCAGCCCGACCTCCACTAGCGGGGGATACGAGCAGTACTTC. Translated, it gives CASSPTSTSGGYEQYF.

The CDR3 loop reads CASSQDPTGEMNTEAFF. CDR3 DNA sequence: TGTGCCAGCAGCCAAGATCCCACAGGGGAGATGAACACTGAAGCTTTCTTT. The rearrangement joins TRBV4-2 to TRBJ1-1; 7 positions match TRBD1. The J segment lost 0 bases and the V segment lost 0 bases, leaving 7 bases of the junction unmatched. The CDR3 spans 17 residues. The germline gives CDR1 LGHNA, CDR2 YNFKEQ.